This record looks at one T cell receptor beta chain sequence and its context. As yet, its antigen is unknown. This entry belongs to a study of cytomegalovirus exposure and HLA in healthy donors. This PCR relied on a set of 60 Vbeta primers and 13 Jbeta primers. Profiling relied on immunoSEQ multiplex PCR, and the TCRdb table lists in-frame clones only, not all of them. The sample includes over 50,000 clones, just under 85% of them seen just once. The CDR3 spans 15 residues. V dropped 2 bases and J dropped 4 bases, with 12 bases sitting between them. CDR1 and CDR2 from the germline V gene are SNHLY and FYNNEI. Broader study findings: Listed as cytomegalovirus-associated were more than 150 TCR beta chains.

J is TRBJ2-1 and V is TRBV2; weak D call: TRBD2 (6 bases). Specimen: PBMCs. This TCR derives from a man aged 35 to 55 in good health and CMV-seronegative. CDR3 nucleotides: TGTGCCAGCAGTGAACTGGGCGGGGTGTACAATGAGCAGTTCTTC. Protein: CASSELGGVYNEQFF.